These T cell receptor beta chains were read from a single sample in a study of Graves' ophthalmopathy and Graves' hyperthyroidism. TCRdb processed the multiplex PCR reads anew with MiXCR; each CDR3 protein has one entry. The data hold a few hundred thousand distinct CDR3 sequences, with about 40% observed a single time. Sequencing was done on a sample of peripheral blood or thyroid tissue (not recorded which). The receptors come from an adult man with Graves' hyperthyroidism. The CDR3 runs from the conserved cysteine through the conserved F or W. The D gene is left open where the match is weak.

>TRBV20-1|.|TRBJ2-7
CSALHLFSAGSSCEQYF
>TRBV28|TRBD1|TRBJ2-2
CASSLVGQGVTGELFF
>TRBV6-1|.|TRBJ1-2
CASSESGGRTILNYGYTF
>TRBV10-3|TRBD2|TRBJ2-5
CATASGGPQETQYF
>TRBV10-3|TRBD1|TRBJ1-2
CAISDRDRVNYGYTF
>TRBV6-1|.|TRBJ1-5
CASSEFQPQHF
>TRBV29-1|.|TRBJ1-2
CSVGTRGGGFYGYTF
>TRBV7-9|TRBD2|TRBJ2-7
CASSPGTSGSIGEQYF
>TRBV4-2|.|TRBJ1-2
CASSQEQFYGYTF
>TRBV7-9|TRBD2|TRBJ2-7
CASSSRTSGSHEQYF
>TRBV5-5|TRBD1|TRBJ2-2
CASRTGGGITGELFF
>TRBV6-6|TRBD1|TRBJ2-7
CASSYTQGAGEQYF
>TRBV13|.|TRBJ2-7
CASSHPLEYEQYF
>TRBV7-8|TRBD1|TRBJ1-2
CASSSQGAGDGYTF
>TRBV4-1|TRBD1|TRBJ2-7
CASSQGTGGFLYEQYF
>TRBV12-3/TRBV12-4|.|TRBJ1-2
CASSFYQAADMGYTF
>TRBV29-1|TRBD2|TRBJ2-1
CSVEGGSGSVDEQFF
>TRBV20-1|TRBD1|TRBJ1-6
CSARSPVQGVNSPLHF
>TRBV20-1|.|TRBJ1-6
CSVGLTNSPLHF
>TRBV29-1|.|TRBJ2-5
CSGTPEGMTQYF
>TRBV7-9|TRBD2|TRBJ2-7
CASSLGEGEKYF
>TRBV15|.|TRBJ1-5
CATSRRKHQPQHF
>TRBV7-9|.|TRBJ2-6
CACYGTSYSGANVLTF
>TRBV20-1|.|TRBJ1-6
CSAFLAGRGRNSPLHF